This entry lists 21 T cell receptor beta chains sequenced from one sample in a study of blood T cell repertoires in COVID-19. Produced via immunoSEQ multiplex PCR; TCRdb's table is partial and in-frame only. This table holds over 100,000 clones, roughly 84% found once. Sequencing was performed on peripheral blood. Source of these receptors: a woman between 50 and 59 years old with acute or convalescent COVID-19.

CDR3 sequence reads: CASSPTGNDNQPQHF. DNA for the CDR3: TGTGCCAGCAGCCCGACAGGAAACGACAATCAGCCCCAGCATTTT. The chain employs TRBV9 and TRBJ1-5; TRBD1 is a possible D gene (6 bases). This CDR3 spans 15 amino acids. V gave up 4 bases and J gave up 3 bases, with 14 bases separating them. CDR1 and CDR2 from the germline V gene are SGDLS and YYNGEE.

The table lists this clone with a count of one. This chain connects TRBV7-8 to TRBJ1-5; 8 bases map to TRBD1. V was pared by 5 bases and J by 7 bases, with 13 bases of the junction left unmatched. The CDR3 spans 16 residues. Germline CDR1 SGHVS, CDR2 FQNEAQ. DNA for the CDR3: TGTGCCAGCAGCCCCCAAGCGGTGGACAGGGAACAGCCCCAGCATTTT. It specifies CASSPQAVDREQPQHF.

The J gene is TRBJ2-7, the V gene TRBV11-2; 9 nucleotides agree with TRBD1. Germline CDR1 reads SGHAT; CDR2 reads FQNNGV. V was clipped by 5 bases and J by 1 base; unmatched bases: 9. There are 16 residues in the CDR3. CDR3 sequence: CASSPGGQGRSYEQYF. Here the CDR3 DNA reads TGTGCCAGCAGCCCCGGGGGACAGGGAAGATCCTACGAGCAGTACTTC.

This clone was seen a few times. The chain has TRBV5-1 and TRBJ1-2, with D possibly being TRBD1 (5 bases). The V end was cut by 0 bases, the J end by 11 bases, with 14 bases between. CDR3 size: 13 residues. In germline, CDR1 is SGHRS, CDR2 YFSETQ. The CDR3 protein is CASSLGRSGRYTF. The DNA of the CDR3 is TGCGCCAGCAGCTTGGGCCGGTCAGGGCGTTACACCTTC.

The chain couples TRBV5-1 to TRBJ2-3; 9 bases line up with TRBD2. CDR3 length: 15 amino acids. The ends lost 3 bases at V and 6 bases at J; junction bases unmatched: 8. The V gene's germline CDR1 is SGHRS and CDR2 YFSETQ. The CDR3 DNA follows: TGCGCCAGCAGCTCCCTCGGCGGGGGGGCTGATACGCAGTATTTT. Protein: CASSSLGGGADTQYF.

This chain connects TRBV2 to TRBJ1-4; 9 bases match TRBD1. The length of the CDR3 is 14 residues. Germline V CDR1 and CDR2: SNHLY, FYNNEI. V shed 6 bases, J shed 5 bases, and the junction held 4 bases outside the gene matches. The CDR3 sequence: CASRSTGGNEKLFF. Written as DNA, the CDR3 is TGTGCCAGCAGATCGACAGGGGGAAATGAAAAACTGTTTTTT.

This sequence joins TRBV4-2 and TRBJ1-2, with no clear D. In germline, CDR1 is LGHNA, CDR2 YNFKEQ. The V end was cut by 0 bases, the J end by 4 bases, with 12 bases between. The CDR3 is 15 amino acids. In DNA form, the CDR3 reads TGTGCCAGCAGCCAAGATGATGGGCAGATCTATGGCTACACCTTC. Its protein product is CASSQDDGQIYGYTF.

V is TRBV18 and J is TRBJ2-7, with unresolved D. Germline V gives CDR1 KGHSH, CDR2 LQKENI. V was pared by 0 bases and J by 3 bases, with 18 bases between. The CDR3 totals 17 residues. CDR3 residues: CASSPPNKLSPHYEQYF. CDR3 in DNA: TGTGCCAGCTCACCACCGAACAAACTTAGCCCACACTACGAGCAGTACTTC.

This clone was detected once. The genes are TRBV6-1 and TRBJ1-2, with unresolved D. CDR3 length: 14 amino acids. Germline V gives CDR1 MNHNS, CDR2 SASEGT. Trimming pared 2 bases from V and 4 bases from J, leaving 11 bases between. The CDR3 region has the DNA TGTGCCAGCAGTGAACCCGGCAGAGGCTATGGCTACACCTTC. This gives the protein CASSEPGRGYGYTF.

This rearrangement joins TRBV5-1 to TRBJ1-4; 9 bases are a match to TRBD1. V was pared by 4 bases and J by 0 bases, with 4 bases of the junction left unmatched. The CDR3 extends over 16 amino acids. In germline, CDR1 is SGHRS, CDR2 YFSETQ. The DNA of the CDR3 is TGCGCCAGCAGCCCGGGACAGGGAACAACTAATGAAAAACTGTTTTTT. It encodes CASSPGQGTTNEKLFF.

The CDR3 loop reads CASRPYSEGYNEQFF. The CDR3 bases are TGCGCCAGCAGACCCTATTCGGAGGGGTACAATGAGCAGTTCTTC. The V call is TRBV5-1, the J call TRBJ2-1; perhaps TRBD2 as D (6 bases). Germline V gene data show CDR1 as SGHRS and CDR2 as YFSETQ. This CDR3 contains 15 residues. V was shortened by 5 bases and J by 4 bases, with 16 bases between the two germline ends. Drawing the rest from reference TRBV5-1 and TRBJ2-1, the complete variable domain is KAGVTQTPRYLIKTRGQQVTLSCSPISGHRSVSWYQQTPGQGLQFLFEYFSETQRNKGNFPGRFSGRQFSNSRSEMNVSTLELGDSALYLCASRPYSEGYNEQFFGPGTRLTVL.

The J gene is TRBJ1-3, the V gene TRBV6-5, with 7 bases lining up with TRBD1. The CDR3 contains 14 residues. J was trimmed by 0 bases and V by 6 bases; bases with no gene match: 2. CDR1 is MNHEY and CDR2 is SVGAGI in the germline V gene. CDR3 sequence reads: CASRDRASGNTIYF. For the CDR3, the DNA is TGTGCCAGCAGAGACAGGGCCTCTGGAAACACCATATATTTT.

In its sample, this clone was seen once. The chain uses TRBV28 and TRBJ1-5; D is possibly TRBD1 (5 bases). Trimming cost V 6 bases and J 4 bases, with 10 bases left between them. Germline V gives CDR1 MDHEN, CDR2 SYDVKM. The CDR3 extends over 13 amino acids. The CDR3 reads CASRGPLNQPQHF. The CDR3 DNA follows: TGTGCCAGCAGGGGGCCCTTAAATCAGCCCCAGCATTTT.

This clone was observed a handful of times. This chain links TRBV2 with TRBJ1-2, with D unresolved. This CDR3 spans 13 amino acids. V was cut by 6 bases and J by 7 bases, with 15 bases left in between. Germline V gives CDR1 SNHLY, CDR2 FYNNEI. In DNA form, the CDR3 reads TGTGCCAGCAGGCAAGCACCTTCCGGTGGCTACACCTTC. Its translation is CASRQAPSGGYTF. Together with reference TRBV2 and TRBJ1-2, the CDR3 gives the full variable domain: EPEVTQTPSHQVTQMGQEVILRCVPISNHLYFYWYRQILGQKVEFLVSFYNNEISEKSEIFDDQFSVERPDGSNFTLKIRSTKLEDSAMYFCASRQAPSGGYTFGSGTRLTVV.

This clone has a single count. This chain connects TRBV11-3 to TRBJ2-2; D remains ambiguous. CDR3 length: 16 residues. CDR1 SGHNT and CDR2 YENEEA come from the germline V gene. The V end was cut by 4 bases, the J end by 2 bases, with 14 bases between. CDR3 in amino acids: CASSSLYSANTGELFF. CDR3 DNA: TGTGCCAGCAGCTCCCTATATAGTGCCAACACCGGGGAGCTGTTTTTT.

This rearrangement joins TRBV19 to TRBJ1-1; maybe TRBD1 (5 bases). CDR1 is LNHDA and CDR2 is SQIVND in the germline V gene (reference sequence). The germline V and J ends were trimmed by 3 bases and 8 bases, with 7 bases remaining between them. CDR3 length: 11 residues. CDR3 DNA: TGTGCCAGTAGTATTAACAGGGAAGCTTTCTTT. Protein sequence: CASSINREAFF.

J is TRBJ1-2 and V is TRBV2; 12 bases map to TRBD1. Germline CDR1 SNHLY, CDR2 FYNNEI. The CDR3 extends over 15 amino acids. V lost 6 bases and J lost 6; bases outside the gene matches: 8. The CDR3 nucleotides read TGTGCCAGCAGGTCTCTCGGGACAGGGGGCGATGGCTACACCTTC. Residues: CASRSLGTGGDGYTF.

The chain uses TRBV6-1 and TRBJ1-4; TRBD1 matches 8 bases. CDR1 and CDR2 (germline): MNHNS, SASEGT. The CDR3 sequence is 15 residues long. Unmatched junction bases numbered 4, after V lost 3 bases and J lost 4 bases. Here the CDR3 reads CASSEGQAYNEKLFF. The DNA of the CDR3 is TGTGCCAGCAGTGAGGGACAGGCGTATAATGAAAAACTGTTTTTT.

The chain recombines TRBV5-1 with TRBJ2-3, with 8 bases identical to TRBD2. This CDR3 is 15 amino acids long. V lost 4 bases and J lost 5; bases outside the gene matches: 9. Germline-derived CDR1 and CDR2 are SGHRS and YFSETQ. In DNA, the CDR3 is TGCGCCAGCAGCGGACGGGCGGGGGGAGGAGATACGCAGTATTTT. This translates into CASSGRAGGGDTQYF.

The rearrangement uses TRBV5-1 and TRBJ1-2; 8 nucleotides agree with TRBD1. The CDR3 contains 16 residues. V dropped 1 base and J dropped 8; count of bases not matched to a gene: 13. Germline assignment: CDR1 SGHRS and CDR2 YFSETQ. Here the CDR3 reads CASSLSPGGPLGGYTF. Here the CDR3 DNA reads TGCGCCAGCAGCTTGTCGCCAGGGGGCCCCCTCGGGGGCTACACCTTC. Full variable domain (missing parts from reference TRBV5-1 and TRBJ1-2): KAGVTQTPRYLIKTRGQQVTLSCSPISGHRSVSWYQQTPGQGLQFLFEYFSETQRNKGNFPGRFSGRQFSNSRSEMNVSTLELGDSALYLCASSLSPGGPLGGYTFGSGTRLTVV.

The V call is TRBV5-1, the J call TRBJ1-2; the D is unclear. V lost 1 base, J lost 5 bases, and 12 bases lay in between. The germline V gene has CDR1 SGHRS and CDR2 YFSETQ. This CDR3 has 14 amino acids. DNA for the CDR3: TGCGCCAGCAGCTTGAATTCAAGGGAGTATGGCTACACCTTC. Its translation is CASSLNSREYGYTF.